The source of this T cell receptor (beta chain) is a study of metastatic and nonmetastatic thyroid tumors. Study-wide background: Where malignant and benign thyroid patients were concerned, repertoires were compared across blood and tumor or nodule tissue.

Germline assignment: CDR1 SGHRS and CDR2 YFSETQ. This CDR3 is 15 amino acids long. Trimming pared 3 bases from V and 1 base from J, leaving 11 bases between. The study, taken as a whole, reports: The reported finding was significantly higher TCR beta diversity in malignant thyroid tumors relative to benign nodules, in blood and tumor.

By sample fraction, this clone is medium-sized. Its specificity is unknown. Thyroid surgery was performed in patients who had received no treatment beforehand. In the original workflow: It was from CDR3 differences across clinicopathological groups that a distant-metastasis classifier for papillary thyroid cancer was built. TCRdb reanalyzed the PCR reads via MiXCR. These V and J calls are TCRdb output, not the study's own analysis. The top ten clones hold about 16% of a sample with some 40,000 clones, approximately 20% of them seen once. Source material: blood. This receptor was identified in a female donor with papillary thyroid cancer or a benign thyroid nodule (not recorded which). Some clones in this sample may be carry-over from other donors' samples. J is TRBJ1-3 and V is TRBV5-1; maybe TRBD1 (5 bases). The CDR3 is CASSSGDFSGNTIYF. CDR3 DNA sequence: TGCGCCAGCAGCTCGGGGGATTTTTCTGGAAACACCATATATTTT.